This passage covers 15 T cell receptor beta chains from one sample sequenced in a study of cytomegalovirus exposure and HLA in healthy donors. The PCR employed 60 Vbeta primers together with 13 Jbeta primers. This table comes from immunoSEQ multiplex PCR, and its TCRdb copy is limited to in-frame clones, with some not included. The sample lists about 190,000 clones; approximately 85% were seen once. Sequencing was carried out using PBMCs. Receptors were obtained from a man younger than 35 in good health and CMV-seronegative.

The CDR3 region is CASSFSNNEQFF. CDR3 in DNA: TGTGCCAGCAGTTTTTCAAACAATGAGCAGTTCTTC. The V call is TRBV28, the J call TRBJ2-1; D remains ambiguous. This CDR3 comprises 12 residues. The V gene's germline CDR1 is MDHEN and CDR2 SYDVKM. Trimming pared 3 bases from V and 5 bases from J, leaving 5 bases between.

For this clone: The junction and the germline gene differ at one end; a read error may be behind it. V is TRBV7-9 and J is TRBJ1-4; possible D gene TRBD1, 5 bases. The CDR3 totals 17 residues. Germline CDR1 reads SEHNR; CDR2 reads FQNEAQ (reference sequence). CDR3 in amino acids: CSSSPSPGYGGNEKLFF. CDR3 DNA: TGTTCCAGCAGCCCTTCCCCCGGGTACGGGGGAAATGAAAAACTGTTTTTT.

This chain joins TRBV15 and TRBJ1-3; D not certain. Germline V gene data show CDR1 as LNHNV and CDR2 as YYDKDF (reference sequence). V lost 4 bases, J lost 3 bases, and 4 bases lay in between. The CDR3 extends over 12 amino acids. The CDR3 nucleotides are TGTGCCACCAGCACCTATGGAAACACCATATATTTT. It specifies CATSTYGNTIYF. The full variable domain, completed using reference TRBV15 and TRBJ1-3, is DAMVIQNPRYQVTQFGKPVTLSCSQTLNHNVMYWYQQKSSQAPKLLFHYYDKDFNNEADTPDNFQSRRPNTSFCFLDIRSPGLGDTAMYLCATSTYGNTIYFGEGSWLTVV.

The genes are TRBV4-3 and TRBJ1-2; no firm D call. The CDR3 runs 13 residues. V lost 0 bases to trimming and J lost 2 bases, with 4 bases between them. Germline assignment: CDR1 LGHNA and CDR2 YSLEER. The CDR3 loop is CASSQDGNYGYTF. Here the CDR3 DNA reads TGCGCCAGCAGCCAAGACGGGAACTATGGCTACACCTTC.

This chain uses TRBV7-9 with TRBJ2-7; perhaps TRBD1 as D (7 bases). This CDR3 is built from 12 residues. The germline V gene has CDR1 SEHNR and CDR2 FQNEAQ (reference sequence). V lost 4 bases and J 7 bases, leaving 11 bases between the germline ends. Here the CDR3 reads CASSSTGREQYF. CDR3 nucleotide sequence: TGTGCCAGCAGCTCGACAGGGAGGGAGCAGTACTTC. Drawing the rest from reference TRBV7-9 and TRBJ2-7, the complete variable domain is DTGVSQNPRHKITKRGQNVTFRCDPISEHNRLYWYRQTLGQGPEFLTYFQNEAQLEKSRLLSDRFSAERPKGSFSTLEIQRTEQGDSAMYLCASSSTGREQYFGPGTRLTVT.

This rearrangement joins TRBV30 to TRBJ1-5; D might be TRBD1 (5 bases). CDR1 is GTSNPN and CDR2 is SVGIG in the germline V gene (reference sequence). Trimming took 0 bases from V and 0 from J, leaving 9 bases between them. CDR3 length equals 15 residues. The CDR3 sequence is CAWSVRRGSNQPQHF. In DNA form, the CDR3 reads TGTGCCTGGAGTGTACGGAGGGGTAGCAATCAGCCCCAGCATTTT.

The chain carries TRBV30 and TRBJ2-6, with D possibly being TRBD2 (5 bases). Trimming shortened V by 4 bases and J by 2 bases, and 27 bases separated the two germline ends. In germline, CDR1 is GTSNPN, CDR2 SVGIG (reference sequence). The CDR3 has 20 residues. For the CDR3, the DNA is TGTGCCTGGAACCAACCCCGGCTAGCCCGTTTTCTCCCTGGGGCCAACGTCCTGACTTTC. Its protein is CAWNQPRLARFLPGANVLTF.

This clone turned up a few times. V usage is TRBV28 and J usage is TRBJ1-3, with 7 bases matching TRBD1. The trim removed 6 bases at V and 2 bases at J, leaving 7 bases unmatched. CDR3 size: 15 residues. Germline assignment: CDR1 MDHEN and CDR2 SYDVKM. The CDR3 nucleotides are TGTGCCAGCAGCACCGGGACAGCCACTGGAAACACCATATATTTT. Amino acid sequence: CASSTGTATGNTIYF.

This clone was recorded a few times. J is TRBJ2-3 and V is TRBV18; 8 bases agree with TRBD1. The CDR3 is made up of 16 amino acids. CDR1 and CDR2 (germline): KGHSH, LQKENI. The junction had 10 bases not matched to a gene; V was cut back by 4 bases and J by 4 bases. CDR3 sequence: CASSREQGEAADTQYF. For the CDR3, the DNA is TGTGCCAGCTCACGCGAACAGGGGGAGGCAGCAGATACGCAGTATTTT.

The V call is TRBV28, the J call TRBJ2-3; TRBD2 matches at 12 bases. The germline V gene encodes CDR1 MDHEN and CDR2 SYDVKM. This CDR3 spans 20 amino acids. V gave up 2 bases and J gave up 3 bases; unmatched junction bases: 15. The CDR3, as DNA: TGTGCCAGCAGTTTAGGCACTAGCGGGAGGTGGTTGATTGGAACAGATACGCAGTATTTT. It encodes CASSLGTSGRWLIGTDTQYF.

This rearrangement joins TRBV11-3 to TRBJ1-1, with D uncertain. CDR1 SGHNT and CDR2 YENEEA come from the germline V gene. V was pared by 5 bases and J by 1 base, with 8 bases between. This CDR3 is 13 amino acids long. The CDR3 protein is CASSNRRNTEAFF. The CDR3 DNA reads TGTGCCAGCAGCAACAGAAGGAACACTGAAGCTTTCTTT.

The V and J genes are TRBV7-3 and TRBJ1-2; D is possibly TRBD1 (5 bases). CDR3 length: 16 residues. The V end was cut by 1 base, the J end by 2 bases, with 14 bases between. Per germline, CDR1 SGHTA and CDR2 FQGTGA. The CDR3 DNA reads as TGTGCCAGCAGCTTAATGCCCCCAGGGTCGAACTATGGCTACACCTTC. It codes for CASSLMPPGSNYGYTF.

In the case of this clone: Different DNA sequences within this sample yield the same CDR3. The chain links TRBV6-5 to TRBJ2-7; TRBD1 agrees at 10 bases. Germline CDR1 reads MNHEY; CDR2 reads SVGAGI. The trim removed 2 bases at V and 0 bases at J, leaving 1 base unmatched. This CDR3 is 15 amino acids long. CDR3 protein: CASSYRDRGSYEQYF. The CDR3 bases are TGTGCCAGCAGTTACCGGGACAGGGGCTCCTACGAGCAGTACTTC.

The chain combines TRBV7-2 with TRBJ2-2; a possible D gene is TRBD2 (6 bases). The CDR3 spans 14 residues. Germline-derived CDR1 and CDR2 are SGHTA and FQGNSA. V shed 2 bases and J shed 7 bases, with 11 bases lying between them. CDR3 nucleotides: TGTGCCAGCAGCTTAAGTCCGGGGGTCGGGGAGCTGTTTTTT. This gives the protein CASSLSPGVGELFF.

This clone was observed a few times. This same CDR3 is encoded by further DNA sequences in the sample. The genes are TRBV5-1 and TRBJ2-7; 7 bases match TRBD1. V was clipped by 0 bases and J by 4 bases; unmatched bases: 4. From germline, CDR1 is SGHRS and CDR2 YFSETQ. This CDR3 is 14 amino acids long. The CDR3 DNA follows: TGCGCCAGCAGCTTGGGACAGGGTATTTACGAGCAGTACTTC. Protein: CASSLGQGIYEQYF.